This entry describes one T cell receptor beta chain. The data derive from a study of blood T cell repertoires in COVID-19. Study summary: Acute and convalescent COVID-19 specimens originated in the United States, Italy and Spain. T cells, B-cell-depleted T cells, or PBMCs provided the cDNA or gDNA that served as material.

The germline V gene has CDR1 SNHLY and CDR2 FYNNEI. V lost 11 bases and J 4 bases, leaving 14 bases between the germline ends. The CDR3 is made up of 12 amino acids. Study processing details: Cell counts per sample came from amplifying reference gene primers. Profiled with immunoSEQ multiplex PCR; TCRdb holds only in-frame clones, not every one. Clone size and the V and J calls come from that table; the DNA yielded D and trimming. This table holds around 100,000 clones, approximately 88% found once. Sequencing was performed on peripheral blood. This clonotype was obtained from a woman between 55 and 75 years old with acute or convalescent COVID-19. The chain employs TRBV2 and TRBJ1-2; D is unclear. The CDR3, as DNA: TGTGCCTCAAGCGTTGCTTCCTATGGCTACACCTTC. This encodes CASSVASYGYTF.